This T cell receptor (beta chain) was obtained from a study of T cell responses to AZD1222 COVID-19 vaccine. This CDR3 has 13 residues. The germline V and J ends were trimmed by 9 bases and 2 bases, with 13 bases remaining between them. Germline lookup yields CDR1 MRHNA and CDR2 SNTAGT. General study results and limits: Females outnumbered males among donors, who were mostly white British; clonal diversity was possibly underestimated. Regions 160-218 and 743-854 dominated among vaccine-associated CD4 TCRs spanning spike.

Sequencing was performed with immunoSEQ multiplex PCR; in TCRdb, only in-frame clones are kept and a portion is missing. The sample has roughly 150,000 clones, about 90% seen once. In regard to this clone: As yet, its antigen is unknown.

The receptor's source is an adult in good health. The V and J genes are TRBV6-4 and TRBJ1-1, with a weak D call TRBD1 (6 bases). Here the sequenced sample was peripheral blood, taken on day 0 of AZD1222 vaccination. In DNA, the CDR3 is TGTGCCAGTAAGACAGGACGAAACACTGAAGCTTTCTTT. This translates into CASKTGRNTEAFF.